These 6 T cell receptor beta chains share one sample of origin, sequenced in a study of blood T cell repertoires in COVID-19. Profiled with immunoSEQ multiplex PCR; TCRdb holds only in-frame clones, not every one. The sample lists approximately 330,000 clones; 90% were seen once. Sequenced sample: peripheral blood. The receptors come from a woman between 40 and 50 years old with COVID-19, enrolled during active disease.

The V gene is TRBV6-8, the J gene TRBJ1-5, with a possible D match to TRBD1 (5 bases). Trimming left V 6 bases short and J 7 bases short, with 19 bases between. Looked up from germline, CDR1 is MNHGY and CDR2 is SAAAGT. CDR3 length equals 15 residues. The CDR3 nucleotides read TGTGCCAGCAGCCGGACGGCCGGGGCGGGGCAGCCCCAGCATTTT. Translating it yields CASSRTAGAGQPQHF.

The V gene is TRBV28, the J gene TRBJ2-2; 9 bases match TRBD2. The CDR3 has 16 amino acids. Germline V lookup: CDR1 MDHEN, CDR2 SYDVKM. V lost 8 bases and J lost 1; bases outside the gene matches: 8. The CDR3 is CASPGLSGGNTGELFF. Here the CDR3 DNA reads TGTGCCAGCCCGGGACTTAGCGGGGGGAACACCGGGGAGCTGTTTTTT.

The chain couples TRBV10-3 to TRBJ1-3, with 8 bases aligning to TRBD1. The CDR3 consists of 14 residues. V dropped 2 bases and J dropped 4; count of bases not matched to a gene: 1. Germline V lookup: CDR1 ENHRY, CDR2 SYGVKD. The CDR3: CAISEGQGGNTIYF. CDR3 nucleotides: TGTGCCATCAGTGAGGGACAGGGAGGAAACACCATATATTTT.

The gene calls are TRBV12-5 and TRBJ1-4; tentative D call: TRBD1 (5 bases). Germline CDR1 LGHNT, CDR2 FRNRAP. Trimming took off 6 bases at V and 11 bases at J, with 10 bases between the two ends. This CDR3 is 11 amino acids long. CDR3 coding DNA: TGTGCTAGTGGGACGCGACAGAAACTGTTTTTT. It codes for CASGTRQKLFF. Variable domain in full (rest from reference TRBV12-5 and TRBJ1-4): DARVTQTPRHKVTEMGQEVTMRCQPILGHNTVFWYRQTMMQGLELLAYFRNRAPLDDSGMPKDRFSAEMPDATLATLKIQPSEPRDSAVYFCASGTRQKLFFGSGTQLSVL.

The chain carries TRBV4-1 and TRBJ2-1; D call uncertain. Looked up from germline, CDR1 is MGHRA and CDR2 is YSYEKL. The CDR3 spans 16 residues. V lost 0 bases to trimming and J lost 6 bases, with 15 bases between them. The CDR3 nucleotides read TGCGCCAGCAGCCAAGATTTGATACTACGGCTCAATGAGCAGTTCTTC. Its translation is CASSQDLILRLNEQFF.

The chain joins TRBV11-2 to TRBJ1-4; weak D call: TRBD1 (6 bases). V lost 3 bases and J 8 bases, leaving 16 bases between the germline ends. The CDR3 runs to 15 residues. CDR1 is SGHAT and CDR2 is FQNNGV in the germline V gene. The CDR3 bases are TGTGCCAGCAGCTTCACACAGGGCCCCCGGGAAAAACTGTTTTTT. The encoded protein is CASSFTQGPREKLFF.